These 7 T cell receptor beta chains share one sample of origin, sequenced in a study of blood T cell repertoires in COVID-19. Here immunoSEQ multiplex PCR was the method, and the copy in TCRdb shows in-frame clones only, minus some. The table shows 40,000 to 45,000 clones, with approximately 87% occurring only once. Sequenced input: peripheral blood. These receptor sequences come from a man aged 40-55 years with COVID-19, enrolled during active disease.

The chain uses TRBV5-5 and TRBJ1-6; 7 positions agree with TRBD1. The trim removed 2 bases at V and 7 bases at J, leaving 3 bases unmatched. This CDR3 is built from 14 residues. Germline assignment: CDR1 SGHKS and CDR2 YYEKEE (reference sequence). Here the CDR3 DNA reads TGTGCCAGCAGCTTCGGGACAGAGAATTCACCCCTCCACTTT. Translation: CASSFGTENSPLHF.

The CDR3 sequence is CASRLAGQGAVSNQPQHF. As DNA, the CDR3 is TGTGCAAGTCGCTTAGCGGGGCAGGGGGCCGTCAGCAATCAGCCCCAGCATTTT. The chain combines TRBV12-2 with TRBJ1-5; the table's D gene call, TRBD1, was not cross checked with the DNA. TRBV12-2 is described as a pseudogene. The length of the CDR3 is 18 residues.

The chain uses TRBV4-1 and TRBJ1-2, with 12 positions matching TRBD1. Germline CDR1 is MGHRA and CDR2 is YSYEKL. The CDR3 spans 16 residues. V lost 3 bases to trimming and J lost 8 bases; unmatched junction nucleotides: 10. Here the CDR3 DNA reads TGCGCCAGCAGCCAGGACCGGGACAGGGGGCTGGAGGGCTACACCTTC. Encoded protein: CASSQDRDRGLEGYTF.

The rearrangement joins TRBV5-1 to TRBJ2-2; perhaps TRBD2 as D (6 bases). The CDR3 runs 14 residues. V lost 3 bases to trimming and J lost 3 bases, with 9 bases between them. Germline V gene lookup returns CDR1 SGHRS and CDR2 YFSETQ. CDR3 residues: CASSWDSYTGELFF. The CDR3 DNA is TGCGCCAGCAGCTGGGACTCGTACACCGGGGAGCTGTTTTTT.

The chain combines TRBV7-2 with TRBJ1-2, with D tentatively TRBD1 (6 bases). The CDR3 length is 14 residues. Trimming shortened V by 3 bases and J by 8 bases, and 16 bases separated the two germline ends. The germline gives CDR1 SGHTA, CDR2 FQGNSA. CDR3 DNA: TGTGCCAGCAGCTTCCAGACAGGAAAGGAGGGCTACACCTTC. It yields the protein CASSFQTGKEGYTF.

J is TRBJ2-5 and V is TRBV2, with TRBD2 as a possible D gene (6 bases). The CDR3 is 13 amino acids. Trimming took off 6 bases at V and 4 bases at J, with 12 bases between the two ends. Germline assignment: CDR1 SNHLY and CDR2 FYNNEI. CDR3 residues: CASSGGTGETQYF. For the CDR3, the DNA is TGTGCCAGCAGCGGGGGAACTGGAGAGACCCAGTACTTC.

Only one count was recorded for this clone. This chain uses TRBV5-6 with TRBJ2-7; TRBD1 agrees at 7 bases. The V segment lost 4 bases and the J segment 4 bases; nucleotides outside the gene matches: 2. The CDR3 extends over 12 amino acids. CDR1 SGHDT and CDR2 YYEEEE come from the germline V gene. CDR3 sequence: CASSPGGYEQYF. The CDR3 region has the DNA TGTGCCAGCAGCCCAGGGGGTTACGAGCAGTACTTC.